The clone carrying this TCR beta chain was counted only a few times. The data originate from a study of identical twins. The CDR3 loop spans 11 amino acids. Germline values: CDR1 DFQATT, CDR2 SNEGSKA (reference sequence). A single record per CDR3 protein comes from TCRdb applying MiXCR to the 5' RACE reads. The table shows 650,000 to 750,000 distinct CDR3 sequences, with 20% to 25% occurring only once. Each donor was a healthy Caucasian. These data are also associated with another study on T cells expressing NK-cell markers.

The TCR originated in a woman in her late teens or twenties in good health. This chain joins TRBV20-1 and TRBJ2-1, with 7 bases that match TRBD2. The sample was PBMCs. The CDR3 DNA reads TGCATGACCGGGGGGTACAATGAGCAGTTCTTC. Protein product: CMTGGYNEQFF.